This is a list of T cell receptor beta chains from one sample in a study of blood T cell repertoires in COVID-19. Produced via immunoSEQ multiplex PCR; TCRdb's table is partial and in-frame only. The sample carries some 200,000 clones, about 88% recorded once. Sequencing input: PBMCs or T cells enriched from blood (not recorded which). The receptors were sampled from a woman aged 25 to 39 who had recovered from COVID-19. The CDR3 runs from the conserved cysteine through the conserved F or W. Each record gives: D gene, J gene, CDR3 length, V gene, clone size, CDR3 protein, CDR3 DNA. A D gene is named only where the DNA matches it firmly. Clone size is shown for a subset of rows, as once, few, many or a class of expanded clone.

>.|TRBJ1-2|12|TRBV12-3/TRBV12-4|.
CASSLRERGYTF
TGTGCCAGCAGTTTACGGGAGAGAGGCTACACCTTC
>.|TRBJ1-3|13|TRBV6-5|.
CASRDSSGNTIYF
TGTGCCAGCAGGGACAGCTCTGGAAACACCATATATTTT
>TRBD2|TRBJ2-5|16|TRBV5-4|.
CASSTAGTSGQETQYF
TGTGCCAGCAGTACGGCCGGGACTAGCGGGCAAGAGACCCAGTACTTC
>.|TRBJ1-5|15|TRBV4-1|.
CASSPTSLRNQPQHF
TGCGCCAGCAGTCCAACTAGCCTTCGGAATCAGCCCCAGCATTTT
>TRBD2|TRBJ2-7|13|TRBV19|once
CASSLTGGYEQYF
TGTGCCAGTAGTCTAACGGGGGGCTACGAGCAGTACTTC
>.|TRBJ2-7|14|TRBV21-1|.
CASESRGPSYEQYF
TGTGCCAGCGAATCCAGGGGGCCCTCCTACGAGCAGTACTTC
>TRBD1|TRBJ1-1|13|TRBV2|.
CASSPGQGIQAFF
TGTGCCAGCAGCCCGGGACAGGGAATCCAAGCTTTCTTT
>TRBD1|TRBJ2-7|13|TRBV4-3|.
CASSQGQAYEQYF
TGCGCCAGCAGCCAGGGACAGGCCTACGAGCAGTACTTC
>.|TRBJ1-1|16|TRBV11-2|.
CASSYFPGRLDTEAFF
TGTGCCAGCAGTTACTTTCCAGGGCGGTTGGACACTGAAGCTTTCTTT
>TRBD1|TRBJ1-6|13|TRBV12-3/TRBV12-4|.
CASRGGQHSPLHF
TGTGCCAGCAGAGGGGGCCAGCATTCACCCCTCCACTTT
>TRBD2|TRBJ2-1|16|TRBV7-2|.
CASSGRRGSSYNEQFF
TGTGCCAGCAGCGGAAGGCGGGGGAGCTCCTACAATGAGCAGTTCTTC
>TRBD2|TRBJ2-1|15|TRBV27|.
CASSMQRGGQNEQFF
TGTGCCAGCAGTATGCAGCGGGGGGGCCAAAATGAGCAGTTCTTC
>.|TRBJ1-4|13|TRBV7-9|.
CASSLGAGEKLFF
TGTGCCAGCAGCTTGGGGGCCGGTGAAAAACTGTTTTTT
>.|TRBJ1-6|14|TRBV2|.
CASSADRFSSPLHF
TGTGCCAGCAGTGCCGACAGGTTTAGCTCACCCCTCCACTTT
>TRBD2|TRBJ2-1|14|TRBV3-1/TRBV3-2|.
CASSQSLAGNEQFF
TGTGCCAGCAGCCAGTCACTAGCGGGAAATGAGCAGTTCTTC
>.|TRBJ1-4|14|TRBV19|few
CASSNRVFYEKLFF
TGTGCCAGTAGTAACAGGGTCTTCTATGAAAAACTGTTTTTT
>.|TRBJ1-3|15|TRBV5-1|.
CASSLDGLPGNTIYF
TGCGCCAGCAGCTTAGATGGCCTTCCTGGAAACACCATATATTTT
>TRBD1|TRBJ1-2|12|TRBV3-1/TRBV3-2|.
CASGDRAYGYTF
TGTGCCAGCGGCGACAGGGCTTATGGCTACACCTTC
>.|TRBJ1-5|14|TRBV19|.
CASSNRASNQPQHF
TGTGCCAGTAGCAACAGGGCGAGCAATCAGCCCCAGCATTTT
>.|TRBJ2-1|16|TRBV14|.
CASSQEVIGVHNEQFF
TGTGCCAGCAGCCAAGAGGTTATCGGGGTCCACAATGAGCAGTTCTTC
>TRBD1|TRBJ1-1|15|TRBV5-1|.
CASSLDTGVNTEAFF
TGCGCCAGCAGCTTGGACACAGGGGTGAACACTGAAGCTTTCTTT
>.|TRBJ1-1|15|TRBV6-1|.
CASSEPRVGGTEAFF
TGTGCCAGCAGTGAACCCCGGGTAGGGGGCACTGAAGCTTTCTTT
>TRBD1|TRBJ2-2|15|TRBV9|.
CASSAGTGVVRELFF
TGTGCCAGCAGCGCCGGGACAGGGGTGGTCCGGGAGCTGTTTTTT
>TRBD2|TRBJ2-2|14|TRBV27|.
CASSSSGGTGELFF
TGTGCCAGCAGTTCCTCGGGGGGAACCGGGGAGCTGTTTTTT
>.|TRBJ1-2|16|TRBV27|.
CASSPSSGVRDYGYTF
TGTGCCAGCAGTCCATCTTCAGGGGTGCGGGACTATGGCTACACCTTC
>.|TRBJ1-1|12|TRBV6-5|.
CASRNRVTEAFF
TGTGCCAGCAGGAACAGGGTCACTGAAGCTTTCTTT
>TRBD1|TRBJ1-1|14|TRBV4-3|.
CASSHYRGNTEAFF
TGCGCCAGCAGCCACTACAGGGGGAACACTGAAGCTTTCTTT
>.|TRBJ1-5|15|TRBV6-5|.
CASRPLQGGDQPQHF
TGTGCCAGCAGACCTCTTCAAGGGGGAGATCAGCCCCAGCATTTT
>.|TRBJ1-2|12|TRBV5-1|.
CASTPGGYGYTF
TGCGCCAGCACCCCCGGAGGCTATGGCTACACCTTC
>TRBD1|TRBJ1-6|17|TRBV7-2|.
CASSLTVPGQGRSPLHF
TGTGCCAGCAGCTTAACGGTCCCGGGACAGGGTCGATCACCCCTCCACTTT
>.|TRBJ1-1|13|TRBV5-1|.
CASSIELGVEAFF
TGCGCCAGCAGCATTGAACTGGGCGTAGAAGCTTTCTTT
>TRBD2|TRBJ2-1|14|TRBV7-9|.
CASSRLAGVNEQFF
TGTGCCAGCAGCCGACTAGCGGGGGTAAATGAGCAGTTCTTC
>.|TRBJ2-3|13|TRBV11-3|once
CASSLGRRGTQYF
TGTGCCAGCAGCTTAGGGCGGCGGGGTACGCAGTATTTT
>.|TRBJ1-2|12|TRBV12-3/TRBV12-4|.
CASSGLNYGYTF
TGTGCCAGCAGTGGACTTAACTATGGCTACACCTTC
>.|TRBJ2-7|14|TRBV9|.
CASSPGDRMTEQYF
TGTGCCAGCAGCCCAGGGGACCGTATGACCGAGCAGTACTTC
>TRBD1|TRBJ1-3|18|TRBV9|.
CASSVSGTGFNSGNTIYF
TGTGCCAGCAGCGTATCCGGGACAGGGTTTAACTCTGGAAACACCATATATTTT
>.|TRBJ1-1|13|TRBV7-9|.
CASSLKSGAEAFF
TGTGCCAGCAGCTTAAAGTCAGGGGCTGAAGCTTTCTTT
>TRBD2|TRBJ2-2|15|TRBV7-9|.
CASSRDLAGAGELFF
TGTGCCAGCAGCAGGGACCTAGCGGGGGCCGGGGAGCTGTTTTTT